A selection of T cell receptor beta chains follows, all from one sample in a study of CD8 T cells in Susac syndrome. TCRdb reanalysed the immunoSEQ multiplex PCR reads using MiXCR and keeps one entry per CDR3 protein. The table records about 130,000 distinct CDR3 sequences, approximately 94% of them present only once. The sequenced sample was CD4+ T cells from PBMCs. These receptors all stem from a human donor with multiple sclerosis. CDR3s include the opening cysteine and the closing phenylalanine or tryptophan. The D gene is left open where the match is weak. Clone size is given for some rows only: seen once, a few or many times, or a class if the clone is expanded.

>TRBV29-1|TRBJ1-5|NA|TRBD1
CSVGTDNQPQHF
TGCAGCGTCGGGACAGACAATCAGCCCCAGCATTTT
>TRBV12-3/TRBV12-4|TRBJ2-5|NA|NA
CASRWVGGVRETQYF
TGTGCCAGCAGATGGGTCGGGGGTGTTAGAGAGACCCAGTACTTC
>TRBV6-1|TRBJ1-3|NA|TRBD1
CASRATGGTGNTIYF
TGTGCCAGCAGGGCTACAGGGGGCACTGGAAACACCATATATTTT
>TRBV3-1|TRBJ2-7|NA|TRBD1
CASRPGTGAYEQYF
TGTGCCAGCAGACCCGGGACAGGGGCCTACGAGCAGTACTTC
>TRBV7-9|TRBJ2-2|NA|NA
CASSFEQGVRTGELFF
TGTGCCAGCAGCTTTGAGCAGGGAGTCCGGACCGGGGAGCTGTTTTTT
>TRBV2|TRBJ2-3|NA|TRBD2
CASSRFSSGGADTQYF
TGTGCCAGCAGCCGATTTAGTAGCGGGGGGGCAGATACGCAGTATTTT
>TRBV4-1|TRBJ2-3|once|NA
CASSQTGVGTDTQYF
TGCGCCAGCAGCCAAACGGGGGTGGGCACAGATACGCAGTATTTT
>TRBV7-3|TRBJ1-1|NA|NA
CASRTTVNTEAFF
TGTGCCAGCAGGACCACAGTGAACACTGAAGCTTTCTTT
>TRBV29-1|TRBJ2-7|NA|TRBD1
CSVTGQVPNEQYF
TGCAGCGTTACCGGACAGGTTCCCAACGAGCAGTACTTC
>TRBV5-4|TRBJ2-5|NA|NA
CASSWPGGETQYF
TGTGCCAGCAGCTGGCCCGGTGGGGAGACCCAGTACTTC
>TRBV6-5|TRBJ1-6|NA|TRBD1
CASSTGEFSPLHF
TGTGCCAGCAGTACAGGGGAGTTTTCACCCCTCCACTTT
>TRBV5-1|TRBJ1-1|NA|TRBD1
CASGPGTGLGSGRTEAFF
TGCGCCAGTGGTCCCGGGACAGGCCTAGGGTCCGGGCGGACTGAAGCTTTCTTT
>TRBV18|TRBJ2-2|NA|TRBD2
CASSPEYGGSGELFF
TGTGCCAGCTCACCAGAGTACGGCGGGAGCGGGGAGCTGTTTTTT
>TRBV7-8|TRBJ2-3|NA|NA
CASSPTGPDTQYF
TGTGCCAGCAGCCCTACAGGGCCAGATACGCAGTATTTT
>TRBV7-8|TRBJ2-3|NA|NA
CASSFDSTDTQYF
TGTGCCAGCAGCTTCGACTCCACAGATACGCAGTATTTT
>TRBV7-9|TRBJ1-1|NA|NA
CASSRLEGPNTEAFF
TGTGCCAGCAGCCGCTTGGAAGGCCCAAACACTGAAGCTTTCTTT
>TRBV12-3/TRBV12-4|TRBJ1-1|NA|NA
CASSPGRVTEAFF
TGTGCCAGCAGTCCGGGGAGGGTCACTGAAGCTTTCTTT
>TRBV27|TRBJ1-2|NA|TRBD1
CASSFRTGGNGYTF
TGTGCCAGCAGTTTTAGGACAGGGGGCAATGGCTACACCTTC
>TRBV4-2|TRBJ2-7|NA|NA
CASSQRARGYEQYF
TGTGCCAGCAGCCAGAGAGCAAGGGGCTACGAGCAGTACTTC
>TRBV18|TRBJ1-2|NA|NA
CASSHRGQGRTF
TGTGCCAGCTCCCACCGGGGGCAGGGAAGGACCTTC
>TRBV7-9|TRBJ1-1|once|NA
CASRVPEDSSLGTEAFF
TGTGCCAGCAGGGTCCCAGAGGATTCCAGTCTGGGCACTGAAGCTTTCTTT
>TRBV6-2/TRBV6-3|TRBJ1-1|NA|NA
CASNKSFRGAFF
TGTGCCAGCAACAAAAGCTTTAGGGGAGCTTTCTTT
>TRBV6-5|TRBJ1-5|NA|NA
CAPPRLTCYNQPQHF
TGTGCCCCTCCCCGCCTTACCTGTTACAATCAGCCCCAGCATTTT
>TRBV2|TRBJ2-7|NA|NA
CASNRDSAYEQYF
TGTGCCAGCAACAGAGACAGTGCGTACGAGCAGTACTTC
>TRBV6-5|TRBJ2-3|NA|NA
CASTQVAPSTDTQYF
TGTGCCAGCACCCAAGTCGCCCCTAGCACAGATACGCAGTATTTT
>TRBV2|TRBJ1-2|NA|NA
CASSDLGLVGGGYTF
TGTGCCAGCAGTGATCTGGGACTAGTAGGAGGAGGCTACACCTTC
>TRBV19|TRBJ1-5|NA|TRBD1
CASRQGANQPQHF
TGTGCCAGCAGACAGGGGGCGAATCAGCCCCAGCATTTT
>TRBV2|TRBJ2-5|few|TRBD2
CASRTSGQETQYF
TGTGCCAGCCGGACTAGCGGACAAGAGACCCAGTACTTC
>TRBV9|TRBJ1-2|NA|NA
CASSVSRDGYTF
TGTGCCAGCAGCGTGAGCCGGGATGGCTACACCTTC
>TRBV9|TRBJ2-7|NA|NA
CASSAPARREQYF
TGTGCCAGCAGCGCTCCGGCCAGACGGGAGCAGTACTTC
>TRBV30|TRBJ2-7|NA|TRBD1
CAWSPTGQEPYEQYF
TGTGCCTGGAGTCCAACCGGACAGGAGCCCTACGAGCAGTACTTC
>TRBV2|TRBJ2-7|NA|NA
CASKWQSNHEQYF
TGTGCCAGCAAGTGGCAGTCCAACCACGAGCAGTACTTC
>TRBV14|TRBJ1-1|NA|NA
CASADTRGTEAFF
TGTGCCAGCGCAGATACCCGTGGCACTGAAGCTTTCTTT
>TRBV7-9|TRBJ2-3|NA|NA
CASSIGQSTDTQYF
TGTGCCAGCAGCATAGGACAGTCGACAGATACGCAGTATTTT
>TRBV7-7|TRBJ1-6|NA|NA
CASSLDGGTPLHF
TGTGCTAGCAGCTTAGACGGAGGGACACCCCTCCACTTT
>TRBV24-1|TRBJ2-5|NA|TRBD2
CATSDLPPGRAEKTQYF
TGTGCCACCAGTGATTTACCCCCGGGGAGGGCGGAAAAGACCCAGTACTTC
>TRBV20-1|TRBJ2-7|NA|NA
CSARDFSYEQYF
TGCAGTGCTCGGGACTTCTCCTACGAGCAGTACTTC
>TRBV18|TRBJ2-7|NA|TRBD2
CASSPASGRGEQYF
TGTGCCAGCTCACCAGCTAGCGGGAGAGGCGAGCAGTACTTC
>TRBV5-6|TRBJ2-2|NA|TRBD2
CASSFSGTSVGELFF
TGTGCCAGCAGCTTTTCCGGGACTAGCGTCGGGGAGCTGTTTTTT
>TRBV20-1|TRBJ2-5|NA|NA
CSARVRDYQETQYF
TGCAGTGCTAGAGTGAGGGACTACCAAGAGACCCAGTACTTC
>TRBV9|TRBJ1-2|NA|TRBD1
CASSPGQGKPYGYTF
TGTGCCAGCAGCCCAGGACAGGGGAAACCTTATGGCTACACCTTC
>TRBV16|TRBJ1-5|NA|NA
CASSQGSSNQPQHF
TGTGCCAGCAGCCAGGGAAGCAGCAATCAGCCCCAGCATTTT
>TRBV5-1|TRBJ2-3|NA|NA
CASKWETAGRTDTQYF
TGCGCCAGCAAGTGGGAGACTGCCGGTAGGACAGATACGCAGTATTTT
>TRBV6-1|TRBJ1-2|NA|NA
CASAGTDNYGYTF
TGTGCCAGCGCCGGGACCGATAACTATGGCTACACCTTC
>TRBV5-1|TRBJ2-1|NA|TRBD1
CASSSLGTGLYNEQFF
TGCGCCAGCAGTTCTTTAGGGACAGGGCTCTACAATGAGCAGTTCTTC
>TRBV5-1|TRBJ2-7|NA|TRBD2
CASSQLATSYEQYF
TGCGCCAGCAGCCAACTAGCGACCTCCTACGAGCAGTACTTC
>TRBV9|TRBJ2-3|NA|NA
CASSVKAGSTDTQYF
TGTGCCAGCAGCGTCAAGGCGGGGAGCACAGATACGCAGTATTTT
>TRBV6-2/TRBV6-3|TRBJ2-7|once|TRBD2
CASRHPGLAVYGQYF
TGTGCCAGCAGACACCCGGGACTAGCGGTCTACGGGCAGTACTTC
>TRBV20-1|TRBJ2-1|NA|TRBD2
CSARRAGAFNEQFF
TGCAGTGCTAGACGGGCGGGAGCTTTCAATGAGCAGTTCTTC
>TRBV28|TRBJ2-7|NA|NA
CASSLGGSGYEQYF
TGTGCCAGCAGTTTAGGGGGGAGCGGCTACGAGCAGTACTTC